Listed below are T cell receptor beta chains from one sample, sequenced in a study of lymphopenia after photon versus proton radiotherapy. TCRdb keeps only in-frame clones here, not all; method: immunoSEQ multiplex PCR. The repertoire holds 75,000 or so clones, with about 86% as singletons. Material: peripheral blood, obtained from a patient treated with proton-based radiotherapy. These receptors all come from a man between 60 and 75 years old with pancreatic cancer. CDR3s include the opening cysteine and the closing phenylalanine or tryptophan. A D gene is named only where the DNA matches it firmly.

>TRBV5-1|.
CASSLTDTQYF
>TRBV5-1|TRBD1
CASSGQATGGNTIYF
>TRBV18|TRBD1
CASSPTTGRLAGELFF
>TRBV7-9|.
CASSPGAGQQQYF
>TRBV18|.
CASSPWGESYEQYF
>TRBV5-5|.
CASSLVTAGANVLTF
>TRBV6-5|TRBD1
CASNPDRPSYEQYF
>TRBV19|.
CASSTLKHPNTEAFF
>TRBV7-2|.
CASSLGAGDPYEQYF
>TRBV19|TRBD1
CASSILRQGNQPQHF
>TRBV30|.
CAWKDRAHWSQYF
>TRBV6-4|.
CATRRTPTGNTIYF
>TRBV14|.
CASSLIGGVTEAFF
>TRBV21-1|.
CASSSGQDNEQYF
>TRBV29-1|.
CSVGKGSDQPQHF
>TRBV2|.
CASSVRGGLGYTF
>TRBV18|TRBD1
CTSSPPFTGQGSYQPQHF
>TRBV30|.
CAWSPGIPSGNTIYF
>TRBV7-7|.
CASSARTDTEAFF
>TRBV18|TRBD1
CASSPRTGDYGYTF
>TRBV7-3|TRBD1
CASSLDRGADTQYF
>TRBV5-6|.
CASSSTRQGQFF
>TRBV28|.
CASSLGGSGANVLTF
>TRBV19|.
CASSQIVGPQYF
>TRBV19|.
CASRRWDEKLFF
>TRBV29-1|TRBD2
CSVERVAGGPNEQFF
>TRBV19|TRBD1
CASSIGGGGGYGYTF